This T cell receptor (beta chain) stems from a study of memory CD4+ T cells and cytomegalovirus serostatus. This clone was found a few times. Its antigen remains unidentified. This CDR3 comprises 13 residues. In germline, CDR1 is SGHRS, CDR2 YFSETQ. Trimming took 0 bases from V and 8 from J, leaving 11 bases between them. The study's findings and limits: About two fifths of the roughly 150 known CMV-associated TCRbeta sequences appeared in CD4+ memory. Suggested: most of the CMV-linked TCR signature lies in CD4+ memory cells. Median bootstrapped AUC for CMV status was about 0.96 originally, 0.75 to 0.91 US-trained.

In the authors' workflow: Out-of-frame sequences were removed, leaving 2 million to 2.5 million distinct TCRbeta sequences. Profiling relied on immunoSEQ multiplex PCR, and the TCRdb table lists in-frame clones only, not all of them. D and trimming were read from the DNA, whereas the V and J calls and clone size are those reported in that table. The sample shows 75,000 to 90,000 clones, approximately 84% of them seen only once. The sort gate was single viable CD3+CD4+CD8-CD45RO+ cells for memory CD4+ T cells. The source of this sequence is an adult in good health and CMV-seronegative. The sample taken for sequencing was memory CD4+ T cells from blood. V usage is TRBV5-1 and J usage is TRBJ1-2, with D possibly being TRBD1 (5 bases). The CDR3 DNA follows: TGCGCCAGCAGCTTGGTTTTAGGGGACGGCTACACCTTC. Translating gives CASSLVLGDGYTF.